These T cell receptor beta chains were read from a single sample in a study of identifying expanded T cells in peripheral blood. Data came from immunoSEQ multiplex PCR; TCRdb stores just in-frame clones and leaves some out. The data show about 100,000 clones, roughly 90% seen once. The sequenced sample was blood. Every receptor here comes from a person aged 18 to 70 in good health. The conserved cysteine and the conserved F or W are not part of the CDR3 here.

TRBJ2-2	TRBV6-1	10	ASGRGTGELF
TRBJ2-2	TRBV15	11	AIAGPQTGELF
TRBJ2-7	TRBV19	9	ANLGLHEEY
TRBJ1-3	TRBV9	17	ASSSREGTGTRAGNTIY
TRBJ2-3	TRBV7-9	14	ASSSSGNLGTDTQY
TRBJ1-1	TRBV15	13	ATSRDVGWDTEAF
TRBJ2-5	TRBV6-5	12	ASSPWGIEETQY
TRBJ1-4	TRBV7-9	13	ASSFGATTNEKLF
TRBJ1-2	TRBV5-1	15	ASSHGQGARWDYGYT
TRBJ1-1	TRBV7-9	13	ASSLAPTLNTEAF
TRBJ1-2	TRBV6-5	11	ASSYMQGDGYT
TRBJ2-5	TRBV5-1	12	ASSSGTGKETQY
TRBJ2-2	TRBV9	13	ASSHGVDLTGELF
TRBJ2-7	TRBV7-2	10	ASSLEWGEQY
TRBJ1-6	TRBV27	15	ASSHDRGATYNSPLH
TRBJ2-4	TRBV5-4	12	ASSLGPGGNIQY
TRBJ1-3	TRBV2	15	ASSDNTVRFSGNTIY
TRBJ1-4	TRBV19	12	ASSILSGNEKLF
TRBJ1-4	TRBV4-1	14	ASSQGSPGGYEKLF
TRBJ2-2	TRBV19	12	ACRGVVGFGELF
TRBJ2-1	TRBV19	13	ASSIGEASYNEQF
TRBJ1-1	TRBV5-5	10	ASSSSEVEAF
TRBJ1-2	TRBV7-6	12	ASSLETERGGYT
TRBJ2-2	TRBV4-3	15	ASSRASGGAETGELF
TRBJ1-2	TRBV6-5	12	ASRPTTANYGYT